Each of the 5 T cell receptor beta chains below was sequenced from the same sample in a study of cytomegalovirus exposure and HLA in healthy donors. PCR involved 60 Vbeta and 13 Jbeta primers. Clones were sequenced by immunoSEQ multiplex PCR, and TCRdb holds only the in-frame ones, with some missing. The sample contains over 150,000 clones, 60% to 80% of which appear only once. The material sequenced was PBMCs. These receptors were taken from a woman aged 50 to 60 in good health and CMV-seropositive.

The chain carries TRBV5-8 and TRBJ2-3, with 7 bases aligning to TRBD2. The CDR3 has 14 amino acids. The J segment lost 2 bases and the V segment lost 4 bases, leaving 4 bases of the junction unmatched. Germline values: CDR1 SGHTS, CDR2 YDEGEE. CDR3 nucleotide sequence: TGTGCCAGCAGCCCGGGACTACTCACAGATACGCAGTATTTT. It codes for CASSPGLLTDTQYF.

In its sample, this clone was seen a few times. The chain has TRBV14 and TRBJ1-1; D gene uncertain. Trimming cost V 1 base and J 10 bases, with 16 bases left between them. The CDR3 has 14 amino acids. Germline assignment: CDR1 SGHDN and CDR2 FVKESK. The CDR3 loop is CASSQALGRLSAFF. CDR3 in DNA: TGTGCCAGCAGCCAAGCCCTGGGTCGACTGTCAGCTTTCTTT.

As DNA, the CDR3 is TGTGCCAGCAGTGACCAGGGTGGCAATCAGCCCCAGCATTTT. The encoded protein is CASSDQGGNQPQHF. The chain employs TRBV6-1 and TRBJ1-5, with D perhaps TRBD1 (5 bases). CDR3 length: 14 amino acids. V was shortened by 3 bases and J by 2 bases, with 8 bases between the two germline ends. CDR1 MNHNS and CDR2 SASEGT come from the germline V gene.

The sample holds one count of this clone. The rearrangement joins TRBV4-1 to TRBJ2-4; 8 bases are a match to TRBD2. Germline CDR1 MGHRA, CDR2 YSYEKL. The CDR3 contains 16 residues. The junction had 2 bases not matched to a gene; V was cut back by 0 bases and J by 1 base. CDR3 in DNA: TGCGCCAGCAGCCAAGAGATAGCGGGGGCCAAAAACATTCAGTACTTC. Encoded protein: CASSQEIAGAKNIQYF.

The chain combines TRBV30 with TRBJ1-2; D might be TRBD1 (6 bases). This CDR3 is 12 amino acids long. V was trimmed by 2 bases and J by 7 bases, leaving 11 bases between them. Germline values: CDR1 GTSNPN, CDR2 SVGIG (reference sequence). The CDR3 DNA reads TGTGCCTGGAGTTTCCACAGGGCTGGCTACACCTTC. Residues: CAWSFHRAGYTF.